The sequence of this TCR beta chain was determined in a study of T cells in localized non-small cell lung cancer. General observations from the study: Elevated circulating T cell density in blood was associated with longer overall survival. As only one tumor region underwent sequencing, heterogeneity remains possible.

The method was immunoSEQ multiplex PCR; TCRdb's version includes in-frame clones alone and lacks a portion of them. The sample yields 26,000 or so clones, 75% to 90% seen once. Concerning this clone itself: No antigen is known for it.

Between the trimmed V and J ends, which lost 4 bases and 8 bases, there was a span of 14 bases. The germline V gene has CDR1 SGHTA and CDR2 FQGTGA. This CDR3 spans 13 amino acids. This TCR was recovered from a female donor older than 55 with stage II squamous cell lung carcinoma. Sequences were derived from peripheral blood, sampled before any cancer treatment. V usage is TRBV7-3 and J usage is TRBJ1-2; TRBD1 is a possible D gene (5 bases). CDR3: CASSSQGSGGYTF. The CDR3 DNA follows: TGTGCCAGCAGCTCTCAGGGTTCGGGCGGCTACACCTTC.